The rows below give T cell receptor beta chains drawn from one sample of a study of blood T cell repertoires in COVID-19. TCRdb's copy holds only in-frame clones and misses some; the assay was immunoSEQ multiplex PCR. The sample includes a few hundred thousand clones, about 86% of them seen just once. The sample was PBMCs or T cells enriched from blood (not recorded which). Receptors were obtained from a woman aged 40 to 50 with acute COVID-19. CDR3s include the opening cysteine and the closing phenylalanine or tryptophan. D genes are given only for firm matches. Expanded clones get a size class; other rows say once, few or many, or leave the size out.

J | V | D | size | DNA | CDR3
TRBJ2-3 | TRBV5-1 | TRBD2 | few | TGCGCCAGCAGCTTGCGGGCGGGAGGGCTGTCAGATACGCAGTATTTT | CASSLRAGGLSDTQYF
TRBJ2-7 | TRBV2 | TRBD1 | - | TGTGCCAGCATGGGACAGCCCGTTGGGGAGCAGTACTTC | CASMGQPVGEQYF
TRBJ1-3 | TRBV28 | - | - | TGTGCCAGCACCGCGCCCGGAAACACCATATATTTT | CASTAPGNTIYF
TRBJ1-2 | TRBV28 | - | - | TGTGCCAGCAGGGGCAGCGGGCGCTTAACCTTC | CASRGSGRLTF
TRBJ2-1 | TRBV24-1 | - | - | TGTGCCACCAGTGATTTTGAGGGAGGAGGGCGGAATGAGCAGTTCTTC | CATSDFEGGGRNEQFF
TRBJ1-4 | TRBV2 | - | few | TGTGCCAGCAGTGCTAGGGGCTCTGGTGAAAAACTGTTTTTT | CASSARGSGEKLFF
TRBJ1-4 | TRBV28 | TRBD1 | - | TGTGCCGGCGGGACAGGCCTTACTAATGAAAAACTGTTTTTT | CAGGTGLTNEKLFF
TRBJ2-6 | TRBV11-2 | - | - | TGTGCCAGCAGCTTAGAAGGGGCTGGGGCCAACGTCCTGACTTTC | CASSLEGAGANVLTF
TRBJ1-6 | TRBV4-3 | TRBD1 | - | TGCGCCAGCAGCCAAGCGTTTGGACAGGGGAGTTCACCCCTCCACTTT | CASSQAFGQGSSPLHF
TRBJ1-2 | TRBV25-1 | - | few | TGTGCCAGCAGTGATCTCGACAGCAACTATGGCTACACCTTC | CASSDLDSNYGYTF
TRBJ1-4 | TRBV28 | TRBD1 | - | TGTGCCAGCAGTGCTAGGGGGCGCATAGGAACTAATGAAAAACTGTTTTTT | CASSARGRIGTNEKLFF
TRBJ2-2 | TRBV5-1 | TRBD1 | - | TGCGCCAGCAGCCCTCTTGCGCAACGCCCGGGGACAGGGTCTCCCGGGGAGCTGTTTTTT | CASSPLAQRPGTGSPGELFF
TRBJ2-3 | TRBV2 | TRBD2 | - | TGTGCCAGCATTCGGTCCCGGACTAGTGGGGGAGCAGATACGCAGTATTTT | CASIRSRTSGGADTQYF
TRBJ2-5 | TRBV2 | - | few | TGTGCCAGCAGGAACAGACAGGCACAAGAGACCCAGTACTTC | CASRNRQAQETQYF
TRBJ1-5 | TRBV28 | - | once | TGTGCCAGCAGTTCCCCCTTGGGCTTAGGCAATCAGCCCCAGCATTTT | CASSSPLGLGNQPQHF
TRBJ1-1 | TRBV9 | - | - | TGTGCCAGCAGCACGACTACGACTGAAGCTTTCTTT | CASSTTTTEAFF
TRBJ1-5 | TRBV19 | - | once | TGTGCCAGTAGTATAGATGTTGACAGGCGGGGGGAGCCCCAGCATTTT | CASSIDVDRRGEPQHF
TRBJ2-7 | TRBV5-4 | - | - | TGTGCCAGCAGCTTGGGAGGGACCGGGGGCTCCTACGAGCAGTACTTC | CASSLGGTGGSYEQYF
TRBJ2-7 | TRBV5-5 | TRBD2 | - | TGTGCCAGCAGACTAGCGTTTGGGGACGAGCAGTACTTC | CASRLAFGDEQYF
TRBJ1-1 | TRBV29-1 | TRBD1 | - | TGCAGCGTTCTTGGACAGGGAGGACCGAACACTGAAGCTTTCTTT | CSVLGQGGPNTEAFF
TRBJ1-2 | TRBV6-5 | TRBD1 | - | TGTGCCAGCAGTATGGACAGGGGGAATGGCTACACCTTC | CASSMDRGNGYTF
TRBJ1-3 | TRBV28 | - | many | TGTGCCAGCAGTTTTGGCCGAAACTCTGGAAACACCATATATTTT | CASSFGRNSGNTIYF
TRBJ1-2 | TRBV10-1 | TRBD1 | - | TGCGCCAGCAGTGCACAGGGGTCGCCGCGATCTGGCTACACCTTC | CASSAQGSPRSGYTF
TRBJ2-6 | TRBV5-1 | TRBD2 | - | TGCGCCAGCAGCTCCAATGCCCCTAGCGGGAGCTCGGGAGGGGCCAACGTCCTGACTTTC | CASSSNAPSGSSGGANVLTF
TRBJ2-1 | TRBV27 | TRBD2 | - | TGTGCCAGCAGTTTTCGGGGCGGGAGGAATGAGCAGTTCTTC | CASSFRGGRNEQFF
TRBJ1-6 | TRBV2 | TRBD1 | - | TGTGCCAGTACCAATGGACAGGGGAGTATAGGGTCACCCCTCCACTTT | CASTNGQGSIGSPLHF
TRBJ1-1 | TRBV27 | TRBD1 | - | TGTGCCAGCCAGGGACAGGGTCGAATGAACACTGAAGCTTTCTTT | CASQGQGRMNTEAFF
TRBJ2-7 | TRBV7-9 | TRBD1 | few | TGTGCCGGGAAGGGACAGGACGCCTACGAGCAGTACTTC | CAGKGQDAYEQYF
TRBJ1-3 | TRBV28 | - | - | TGTGCCAGCAGTTTGTCAACTCTTTCTGGAAACACCATATATTTT | CASSLSTLSGNTIYF
TRBJ1-2 | TRBV12-5 | - | - | TGTGCTAGTGGCCTGGCCCCTCCGGGACTCGCTAACTATGGCTACACCTTC | CASGLAPPGLANYGYTF
TRBJ2-7 | TRBV28 | - | - | TGTGCCAGCGAAGGGACTTCTATGGACGAGCAGTACTTC | CASEGTSMDEQYF
TRBJ2-7 | TRBV28 | TRBD1 | - | TGTGCCAGCAGTAGACAGGGTTTTTCCTACGAGCAGTACTTC | CASSRQGFSYEQYF
TRBJ2-1 | TRBV2 | - | - | TGTGCCAGCAGCGTACAGGGATGGGGGGGCAATGAGCAGTTCTTC | CASSVQGWGGNEQFF
TRBJ2-5 | TRBV28 | TRBD1 | few | TGTGCCAGCAGACTGACAGGGTTGGAGACCCAGTACTTC | CASRLTGLETQYF
TRBJ2-1 | TRBV28 | - | - | TGTGCCAGCAGTTTATTAGGGGTAGGGGGGGCTTCGTACAATGAGCAGTTCTTC | CASSLLGVGGASYNEQFF
TRBJ2-1 | TRBV11-3 | TRBD2 | - | TGTGCCAGCAGCTTATCCGGGACTAGCAACAATGAGCAGTTCTTC | CASSLSGTSNNEQFF
TRBJ2-7 | TRBV9 | - | - | TGTGCCAGCAGCGTAGCCCCCAGCAGGGAGGCATACGAGCAGTACTTC | CASSVAPSREAYEQYF
TRBJ2-1 | TRBV7-3 | TRBD1 | - | TGTGCCAGCAGCCCACGGGACAGGGTTTCCAATGAGCAGTTCTTC | CASSPRDRVSNEQFF
TRBJ1-3 | TRBV6-1 | - | - | TGTGCCAGCAGTGAAGCGCTTACAACAGGGTACGGAAACACCATATATTTT | CASSEALTTGYGNTIYF
TRBJ1-2 | TRBV28 | - | - | TGTGCCAGCACTGACTTACGGGTCTCAGCTAACTATGGCTACACCTTC | CASTDLRVSANYGYTF
TRBJ2-7 | TRBV28 | TRBD1 | - | TGTGCCAGCTCCGAGGGGGCCAGAGACTACGAGCAGTACTTC | CASSEGARDYEQYF
TRBJ2-2 | TRBV10-3 | TRBD1 | - | TGTGCCATCAGTGAGTCATTGGAACAGGGGGCGCGCACCGGGGAGCTGTTTTTT | CAISESLEQGARTGELFF
TRBJ2-5 | TRBV6-1 | TRBD1 | - | TGTGCCAGCAGTGAGACAGGGCGAGAGACCCAGTACTTC | CASSETGRETQYF
TRBJ2-3 | TRBV19 | - | - | TGTGCCAGTAGCCTGAGCCGCGGAGGGTTCACAGATACGCAGTATTTT | CASSLSRGGFTDTQYF
TRBJ1-1 | TRBV4-1 | TRBD1 | - | TGCGCCAGCAGCCCACAAGTACAGGGGTCGAACACTGAAGCTTTCTTT | CASSPQVQGSNTEAFF
TRBJ1-5 | TRBV28 | - | - | TGTGCCAGCAGTTTGTCAGGGGCTAATAGCGATCAGCCCCAGCATTTT | CASSLSGANSDQPQHF
TRBJ1-5 | TRBV19 | - | - | TGTGCCAGTACCCCCCGGGACAACCTAAAGCCCCAGCATTTT | CASTPRDNLKPQHF
TRBJ1-1 | TRBV5-6 | - | - | TGTGCCAGCAGCTTTATTCAGGAGGAAGCTGAAGCTTTCTTT | CASSFIQEEAEAFF